A single sample gave rise to the 29 T cell receptor beta chains below, sequenced in a study of identical twins. A single record per CDR3 protein comes from TCRdb applying MiXCR to the 5' RACE reads. Of about 690,000 distinct CDR3 sequences in the sample, over 20% were seen once. This same sample was also part of a study on T cells expressing NK-cell markers.

The sequenced sample was PBMCs. The receptors come from a woman aged 18-29 years in good health.

This clonotype occurred a few times. The chain couples TRBV13 to TRBJ2-5, with D perhaps TRBD1 (5 bases). Germline lookup yields CDR1 PRHDT and CDR2 FYEKMQ (reference sequence). The CDR3 has 16 amino acids. V lost 5 bases to trimming and J lost 5 bases, with 21 bases between them. CDR3 nucleotide sequence: TGTGCCAGCAGCCATAGGGGCTCTCTTAACCTGGAGACCCAGTACTTC. Translation gives CASSHRGSLNLETQYF.

This clonotype was observed a few times. V is TRBV7-9 and J is TRBJ2-5; 7 bases line up with TRBD1. The CDR3 extends over 16 amino acids. CDR1 SEHNR and CDR2 FQNEAQ come from the germline V gene (reference sequence). The junction had 12 bases not matched to a gene; V was cut back by 5 bases and J by 3 bases. Here the CDR3 DNA reads TGTGCCAGCAGCCCGCCCAACAGGGGACATAAAGAGACCCAGTACTTC. Translation: CASSPPNRGHKETQYF.

This clonotype was seen ten or more times. The rearrangement joins TRBV20-1 to TRBJ2-3; TRBD2 agrees at 7 bases. The germline V gene has CDR1 DFQATT and CDR2 SNEGSKA (reference sequence). The J segment lost 5 bases and the V segment lost 0 bases, leaving 11 bases of the junction unmatched. The CDR3 runs to 16 residues. CDR3 in DNA: TGCAGTGCTAGAGATTTGGCGGGAGCCCCGGGAGATACGCAGTATTTT. Amino acid sequence: CSARDLAGAPGDTQYF.

This clonotype was observed many times. V usage is TRBV20-1 and J usage is TRBJ2-7, with a weak D call TRBD1 (5 bases). Germline CDR1 is DFQATT and CDR2 is SNEGSKA (reference sequence). The CDR3 length is 13 residues. Between the trimmed V and J ends, which lost 3 bases and 7 bases, there was a span of 16 bases. The CDR3 bases are TGCAGTGCTAGCGGGCAGGGCAACAGGGAGCAGTACTTC. It codes for CSASGQGNREQYF.

V and J are TRBV12-3 or TRBV12-4 and TRBJ2-1, with 9 bases lining up with TRBD2. This CDR3 spans 15 amino acids. The V and J ends lost 6 bases and 7 bases, in that order; junction bases with no gene match: 10. DNA for the CDR3: TGTGCCAGCAGCGAGATAGCGGGAGTAGGGAATGAGCAGTTCTTC. Its translation is CASSEIAGVGNEQFF.

The V gene is TRBV11-2, the J gene TRBJ2-3; 7 positions match TRBD1. The CDR3 consists of 15 residues. J gave up 2 bases and V 4 bases, and 6 bases lay outside the gene matches. Germline V gene lookup returns CDR1 SGHAT and CDR2 FQNNGV. The CDR3 reads CASSSGQAYTDTQYF. CDR3 coding DNA: TGTGCCAGCAGCTCCGGACAGGCTTACACAGATACGCAGTATTTT.

The sample holds many counts of this clonotype. The chain combines TRBV11-1 with TRBJ2-1, with 11 bases that match TRBD1. Germline CDR1 is SGHAT and CDR2 is FQDESV (reference sequence). The CDR3 sequence is 18 residues long. After removal of 3 bases from V and 4 bases from J, the junction contained 11 bases not matched to a gene. As DNA, the CDR3 is TGTGCCAGCAGCTTTGGGACAGGGGGTGGAAACTTATACAATGAGCAGTTCTTC. It is translated as CASSFGTGGGNLYNEQFF.

The V gene is TRBV6-1, the J gene TRBJ2-3; D is possibly TRBD1 (6 bases). The CDR3 contains 15 residues. Germline values: CDR1 MNHNS, CDR2 SASEGT. With 6 bases removed from V and 2 bases from J, the gap between germline ends came to 15 bases. As DNA, the CDR3 is TGTGCCAGCAGCCTACTACAGGGATACACAGATACGCAGTATTTT. This gives the protein CASSLLQGYTDTQYF.

CDR3 DNA sequence: TGCTCGTCCCGCACAGGCAGCGAGCAGTACTTC. Translation gives CSSRTGSEQYF. This chain joins TRBV20-1 and TRBJ2-7; perhaps TRBD1 as D (5 bases). The CDR3 has 11 residues. The germline CDR1 and CDR2 sequences are DFQATT and SNEGSKA (reference sequence).

This clonotype came up once. The chain combines TRBV5-1 with TRBJ2-3, with 7 bases that match TRBD1. Germline V gene lookup returns CDR1 SGHRS and CDR2 YFSETQ. Losses at the gene ends were 0 bases for V and 2 bases for J; bases not matched to a gene: 6. The CDR3 totals 16 residues. The CDR3: CASSLGQGKSTDTQYF. DNA of the CDR3: TGCGCCAGCAGCTTGGGACAGGGAAAGTCCACAGATACGCAGTATTTT. Based on the CDR3 plus reference TRBV5-1 and TRBJ2-3, the full variable domain is KAGVTQTPRYLIKTRGQQVTLSCSPISGHRSVSWYQQTPGQGLQFLFEYFSETQRNKGNFPGRFSGRQFSNSRSEMNVSTLELGDSALYLCASSLGQGKSTDTQYFGPGTRLTVL.

This clonotype was seen a handful of times. The J gene is TRBJ2-5, the V gene TRBV6-5; perhaps TRBD2 as D (5 bases). The germline V gene encodes CDR1 MNHEY and CDR2 SVGAGI. V shed 2 bases and J shed 5 bases, with 12 bases lying between them. There are 14 residues in the CDR3. The CDR3 DNA reads as TGTGCCAGCAGTTACGGTACCCAGCGGGAGACCCAGTACTTC. Its translation: CASSYGTQRETQYF.

This clonotype appeared a few times. This rearrangement joins TRBV7-2 to TRBJ2-7; tentative D call: TRBD1 (6 bases). Germline assignment: CDR1 SGHTA and CDR2 FQGNSA. The CDR3 runs 14 residues. V lost 3 bases and J lost 2, with 11 bases in between. The CDR3 loop is CASSFPQGTYEQYF. CDR3 nucleotide sequence: TGTGCCAGCAGCTTCCCGCAGGGGACCTACGAGCAGTACTTC.

V gene TRBV7-9 combines with J gene TRBJ1-1; D ambiguous. The germline gives CDR1 SEHNR, CDR2 FQNEAQ (reference sequence). The CDR3 has 13 residues. The V gene lost 3 bases and the J gene lost 6 bases, with 11 bases spanning the gap. CDR3 sequence (DNA): TGTGCCAGCAGCTTCACGGGGTTCCCTGAAGCTTTCTTT. Translating it yields CASSFTGFPEAFF.

The chain joins TRBV19 to TRBJ2-1; D unclear. The length of the CDR3 is 12 residues. V was trimmed by 9 bases and J by 7 bases, leaving 13 bases between them. Germline-derived CDR1 and CDR2 are LNHDA and SQIVND (reference sequence). Here the CDR3 DNA reads TGTGCCAGCCGTGGGTCGACTAATGAGCAGTTCTTC. Translating it yields CASRGSTNEQFF. The full variable domain, with the rest looked up from reference TRBV19 and TRBJ2-1, is DGGITQSPKYLFRKEGQNVTLSCEQNLNHDAMYWYRQDPGQGLRLIYYSQIVNDFQKGDIAEGYSVSREKKESFPLTVTSAQKNPTAFYLCASRGSTNEQFFGPGTRLTVL.

This clonotype was recorded a few times. The chain has TRBV29-1 and TRBJ2-7; D call uncertain. Germline loops: CDR1 SQVTM, CDR2 ANQGSEA. The CDR3 length is 14 residues. The V end was cut by 4 bases, the J end by 4 bases, with 17 bases between. CDR3 amino acids: CSVGGVPEMYEQYF. CDR3 nucleotides: TGCAGCGTTGGCGGAGTCCCAGAGATGTACGAGCAGTACTTC.

The chain recombines TRBV20-1 with TRBJ2-5; TRBD2 aligns across 11 bases. The junction had 8 bases not matched to a gene; V was cut back by 7 bases and J by 1 base. The germline CDR1 and CDR2 sequences are DFQATT and SNEGSKA (reference sequence). This CDR3 comprises 15 residues. The CDR3 nucleotides are TGCAGTGGTCTGGGGACTAGCGGCATCCAAGAGACCCAGTACTTC. This codes for CSGLGTSGIQETQYF.

The chain has TRBV20-1 and TRBJ2-1; either TRBD1 or TRBD2 may fit D (6 bases each). This CDR3 has 14 residues. V lost 4 bases, J lost 5 bases, and 15 bases lay in between. CDR1 DFQATT and CDR2 SNEGSKA come from the germline V gene (reference sequence). The CDR3 DNA reads as TGCAGTGCTACAATAGGGGGGTCTAACAATGAGCAGTTCTTC. Its protein is CSATIGGSNNEQFF.

CDR3 loop: CASSPNSGNTEAFF. In DNA, the CDR3 is TGTGCCAGCAGCCCCAACTCAGGGAACACTGAAGCTTTCTTT. The V gene is TRBV11-2, the J gene TRBJ1-1; D remains ambiguous. The germline V and J ends were trimmed by 5 bases and 1 base, with 11 bases remaining between them. In germline, CDR1 is SGHAT, CDR2 FQNNGV. The CDR3 sequence is 14 residues long.

This clonotype has only a few counts. J is TRBJ2-7 and V is TRBV20-1, with D perhaps assigned TRBD1 or TRBD2 (5 bases each). Germline V CDR1 and CDR2: DFQATT, SNEGSKA (reference sequence). Trimming pared 1 base from V and 5 bases from J, leaving 9 bases between. This CDR3 spans 12 amino acids. The CDR3: CSARALGDEQYF. CDR3 nucleotide sequence: TGCAGTGCTAGAGCCCTGGGGGACGAGCAGTACTTC.

J is TRBJ2-7 and V is TRBV5-1; 7 bases match TRBD2. The CDR3 runs to 16 residues. Germline CDR1 SGHRS, CDR2 YFSETQ. Unmatched junction bases numbered 9, after V lost 1 base and J lost 2 bases. CDR3 sequence (DNA): TGCGCCAGCAGCTTGTTGATCGGGGGGATTACCTACGAGCAGTACTTC. Translating gives CASSLLIGGITYEQYF.

This chain joins TRBV9 and TRBJ2-5, with no clear D. Trimming removed 0 bases from V and 5 bases from J, with 5 bases in between. Germline assignment: CDR1 SGDLS and CDR2 YYNGEE. The CDR3 contains 12 residues. CDR3 sequence: CASSVGLETQYF. DNA for the CDR3: TGTGCCAGCAGCGTAGGTTTGGAGACCCAGTACTTC.

This chain links TRBV9 with TRBJ2-5, with a weak D call TRBD1 (5 bases). Trimming cost V 1 base and J 5 bases, with 12 bases left between them. Germline lookup yields CDR1 SGDLS and CDR2 YYNGEE. The CDR3 is made up of 14 amino acids. In DNA form, the CDR3 reads TGTGCCAGCAGCGTAAGTCCGTCAGGGGAGACCCAGTACTTC. Translated, it gives CASSVSPSGETQYF.

The chain is built from TRBV6-5 and TRBJ2-4, with D maybe TRBD2 (6 bases). The germline CDR1 and CDR2 sequences are MNHEY and SVGAGI. The CDR3 consists of 13 residues. V lost 0 bases and J lost 13, with 13 bases in between. CDR3 loop: CASSYSFGRQQYF. The CDR3 bases are TGTGCCAGCAGTTACTCCTTCGGGAGACAGCAGTACTTC.

The chain recombines TRBV5-1 with TRBJ2-5, with 8 bases identical to TRBD2. The CDR3 length is 15 residues. V lost 0 bases and J lost 4; bases outside the gene matches: 5. Per the germline V gene, CDR1 is SGHRS and CDR2 is YFSETQ. Here the CDR3 DNA reads TGCGCCAGCAGCTTGGCAGCGGGAGTTTCAGAGACCCAGTACTTC. Protein sequence: CASSLAAGVSETQYF.

This clonotype appeared many times. The chain combines TRBV6-1 with TRBJ1-2, with TRBD1 matching 8 bases. Germline values: CDR1 MNHNS, CDR2 SASEGT. This CDR3 is 13 amino acids long. Trimming removed 4 bases from V and 7 bases from J; junction bases left unmatched: 5. CDR3 coding DNA: TGTGCCAGCAGTGTCTTGACAGGGGTTGGCTACACCTTC. Its translation: CASSVLTGVGYTF.

This clonotype occurred a few times. CDR3 sequence (DNA): TGCAGTGTACCAGCGGGGGGTGGGGAGACCCAGTACTTC. As protein: CSVPAGGGETQYF. This chain connects TRBV20-1 to TRBJ2-5; 9 positions match TRBD2. Germline V gives CDR1 DFQATT, CDR2 SNEGSKA (reference sequence). The J segment lost 5 bases and the V segment lost 7 bases, leaving 8 bases of the junction unmatched. The CDR3 runs to 13 residues.

The chain couples TRBV6-1 to TRBJ2-7; D gene ambiguous. Germline CDR1 reads MNHNS; CDR2 reads SASEGT. V was trimmed by 7 bases and J by 0 bases, leaving 10 bases between them. The CDR3 totals 13 residues. The CDR3 region is CASIPTGSYEQYF. As DNA, the CDR3 is TGTGCCAGCATACCAACCGGCTCCTACGAGCAGTACTTC.

The V and J genes are TRBV9 and TRBJ2-7, with a weak D call TRBD1 (5 bases). CDR3 length: 15 amino acids. Trimming shortened V by 0 bases and J by 4 bases, and 14 bases separated the two germline ends. Germline-derived CDR1 and CDR2 are SGDLS and YYNGEE. The DNA for the CDR3 is TGTGCCAGCAGCGTAGCTTCGCAGGGAAGGTACGAGCAGTACTTC. As protein: CASSVASQGRYEQYF.

This clonotype has a handful of counts. V and J are TRBV5-1 and TRBJ1-2; no clear D. The CDR3 has 13 residues. V lost 2 bases, J lost 5 bases, and 10 bases lay in between. Germline V gene sequence: CDR1 SGHRS, CDR2 YFSETQ. CDR3: CASSFTTVYGYTF. CDR3 DNA: TGCGCCAGCAGCTTTACCACTGTATATGGCTACACCTTC. Full variable domain (missing parts from reference TRBV5-1 and TRBJ1-2): KAGVTQTPRYLIKTRGQQVTLSCSPISGHRSVSWYQQTPGQGLQFLFEYFSETQRNKGNFPGRFSGRQFSNSRSEMNVSTLELGDSALYLCASSFTTVYGYTFGSGTRLTVV.